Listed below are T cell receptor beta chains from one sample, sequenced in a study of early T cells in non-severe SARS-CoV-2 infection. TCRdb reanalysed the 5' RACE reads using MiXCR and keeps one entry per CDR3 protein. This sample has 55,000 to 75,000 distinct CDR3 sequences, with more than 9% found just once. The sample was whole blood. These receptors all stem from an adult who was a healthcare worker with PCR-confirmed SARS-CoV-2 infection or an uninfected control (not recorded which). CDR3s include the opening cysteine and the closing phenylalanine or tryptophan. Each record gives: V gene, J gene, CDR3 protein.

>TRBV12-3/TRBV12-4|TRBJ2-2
CASSFWTVLLSGELFF
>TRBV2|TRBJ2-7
CASSDRDRGDYEQYF
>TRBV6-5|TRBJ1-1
CASNPPGQGPEAFF
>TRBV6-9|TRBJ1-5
CASNQTGGRPHGSNQPQHF
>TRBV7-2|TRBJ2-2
CASSSPNTGELFF
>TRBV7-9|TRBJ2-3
CASSPGTGVDTQYF
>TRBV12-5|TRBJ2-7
CASGINSRPYEQYF
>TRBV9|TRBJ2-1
CASSFRETYNEQFF
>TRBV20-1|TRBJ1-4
CAVGGRTEKLFF
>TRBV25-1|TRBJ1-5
CASSESGAAYQPQHF
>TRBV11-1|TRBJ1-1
CASSLERVAEAFF
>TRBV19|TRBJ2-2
CASFFPGQGARGGELFF
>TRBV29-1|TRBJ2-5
CSVVGAAGSQETQYF
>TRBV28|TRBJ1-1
CASSLGWTGSFF
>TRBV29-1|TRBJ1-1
CSADRGNTEAFF
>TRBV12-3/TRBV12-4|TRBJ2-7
CASRGTGAIYEQYF
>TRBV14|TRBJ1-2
CASSQGQGRGYGYTF
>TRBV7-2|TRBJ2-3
CASSLDRGRTDTQYF
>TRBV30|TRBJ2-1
CAWSERGGQRFF
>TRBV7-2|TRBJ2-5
CASSLDIGAETQYF
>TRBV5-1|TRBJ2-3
CASSLTGQLNTQYF
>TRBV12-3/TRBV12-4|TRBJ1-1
CASTLGQGKTEAFF
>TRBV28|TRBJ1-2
CASSLGQRKYGYTF
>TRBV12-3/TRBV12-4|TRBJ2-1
CASSPGSEQFF
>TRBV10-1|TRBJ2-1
CASSERPRGSYNEQFF
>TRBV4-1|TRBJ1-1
CASSQGVGGLEAFF
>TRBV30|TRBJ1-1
CAGGPLWGTEAFF
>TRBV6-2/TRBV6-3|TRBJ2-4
CASSYSPGAKNIQYF
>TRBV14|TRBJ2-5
CASSQDVGGWETQYF
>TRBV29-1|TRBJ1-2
CSVWGQGHGYTF
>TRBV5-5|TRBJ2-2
CASSLLGVNTGELFF
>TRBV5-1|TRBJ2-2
CASSWGDSPGELFF
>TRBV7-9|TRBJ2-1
CASSARHWEQFF
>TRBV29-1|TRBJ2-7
CSAGRGGSYEQYF
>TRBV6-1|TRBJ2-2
CASSRGASGSNTGELFF
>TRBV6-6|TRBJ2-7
CASSYSGTANPYEQYF
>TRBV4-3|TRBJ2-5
CASSQSMTSGVNQETQYF
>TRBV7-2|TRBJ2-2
CASGRQGGTGELFF